The source of this T cell receptor (beta chain) is a study of blood T cell repertoires in COVID-19. Study in general: The cDNA or gDNA used as material had been derived from T cells, B-cell-depleted T cells, or PBMCs.

Source study methods: Nucleated cell counts were estimated from reference gene primer amplification. The repertoire was sequenced with immunoSEQ multiplex PCR; TCRdb's copy has only in-frame clones and lacks some. That table furnishes V, J and clone size, whereas the DNA furnished D and trimming. The data hold some 120,000 clones, with approximately 89% observed a single time. The CDR3 spans 16 residues. The germline gives CDR1 SQVTM, CDR2 ANQGSEA. Trimming pared 4 bases from V and 3 bases from J, leaving 21 bases between. Source material: peripheral blood. The chain combines TRBV29-1 with TRBJ1-1; D is unresolved. The sequence came from a human donor in a cohort sampled during active COVID-19. The CDR3 DNA reads as TGCAGCGTTGGCCAAGCCAAGGAATTTCGGGACACTGAAGCTTTCTTT. It yields the protein CSVGQAKEFRDTEAFF.